The 14 T cell receptor beta chains in this list originate from one sample, sequenced in a study of T-cell memory formation after mild COVID-19 (dated by TCRdb to the early 2020s). The protocol used for the library was 5' RACE. The instrument was an Illumina NovaSeq 6000. The public reads were quality trimmed at Q25 with fastp and then assembled into clones with MiXCR by TCRdb, keeping productive beta chains. Each record represents a unique CDR3 protein, reported with the most common genes and DNA among its rows. This sample comprises about 320,000 distinct CDR3 sequences, over 11% of them detected only once. Roughly a fifth of the sample lies in the top ten. Sequenced sample: PBMCs or a T cell subset sorted from them (not recorded which). These receptors were obtained from a man aged 18-30 years who had mild COVID-19 (a few samples of this study predate the infection). The sample titles of this study are shuffled in the database, so cell type and time point are left out; the donor was told from shared clones.

The rearrangement uses TRBV6-5 and TRBJ2-1, with 9 bases lining up with TRBD1. The germline CDR1 and CDR2 sequences are MNHEY and SVGAGI. Trimming removed 5 bases from V and 2 bases from J; junction bases left unmatched: 1. The CDR3 loop spans 14 amino acids. The CDR3 DNA sequence: TGTGCCAGCAGTAGACAGGGGGCCTACAATGAGCAGTTCTTC. Translated: CASSRQGAYNEQFF.

This clonotype was counted many times. The chain links TRBV4-2 to TRBJ2-2; tentatively, D is TRBD1 or TRBD2 (6 bases each). The length of the CDR3 is 16 residues. The V gene's germline CDR1 is LGHNA and CDR2 YNFKEQ. Between the trimmed V and J ends, which lost 1 base and 5 bases, there was a span of 14 bases. In nucleotides, the CDR3 is TGTGCCAGCAGCCAAGGCCGGGGGCGCGGAACCGGGGAGCTGTTTTTT. It is translated as CASSQGRGRGTGELFF.

The sample holds a few counts of this clonotype. The CDR3 here is CSAQRPGAKNIQYF. The CDR3 bases are TGCAGTGCTCAGAGACCCGGGGCCAAAAACATTCAGTACTTC. The rearrangement joins TRBV20-1 to TRBJ2-4; D unclear. The V end was cut by 5 bases, the J end by 1 base, with 12 bases between. The CDR3 has 14 residues. Germline loops: CDR1 DFQATT, CDR2 SNEGSKA (reference sequence).

This clonotype turned up a few times. This chain uses TRBV4-1 with TRBJ2-7; TRBD1 matches at 8 bases. Unmatched junction bases numbered 17, after V lost 2 bases and J lost 2 bases. This CDR3 is 19 amino acids long. Germline lookup yields CDR1 MGHRA and CDR2 YSYEKL. The CDR3 DNA follows: TGCGCCAGCAGCCAACACAGGGTGCGACAGGGGAATTACCCCTACGAGCAGTACTTC. It yields the protein CASSQHRVRQGNYPYEQYF.

This clonotype has a handful of counts. The chain carries TRBV4-2 and TRBJ1-5; TRBD1 is a possible D gene (5 bases). Per the germline V gene, CDR1 is LGHNA and CDR2 is YNFKEQ. The CDR3 is 16 residues long. V was clipped by 0 bases and J by 3 bases, with 12 bases between them. CDR3 in amino acids: CASSQEAGPPNQPQHF. The CDR3 DNA sequence: TGTGCCAGCAGCCAAGAAGCGGGACCTCCCAATCAGCCCCAGCATTTT.

This clonotype came up once. The chain recombines TRBV9 with TRBJ2-3, with 10 bases lining up with TRBD2. This CDR3 region has 17 residues. CDR1 and CDR2 from the germline V gene are SGDLS and YYNGEE. With 4 bases clipped from V and 0 bases from J, the junction kept 8 bases outside the gene matches. CDR3 loop: CASSRPLAGESTDTQYF. The DNA for the CDR3 is TGTGCCAGCAGCCGGCCCCTAGCGGGGGAGAGCACAGATACGCAGTATTTT.

This clonotype was counted a few times. The V and J genes are TRBV7-2 and TRBJ2-2; D call uncertain. The CDR3 is 17 amino acids. Germline V gives CDR1 SGHTA, CDR2 FQGNSA. V lost 1 base, J lost 2 bases, and 14 bases lay in between. CDR3 loop: CASSLGAPSLNTGELFF. The CDR3 DNA reads TGTGCCAGCAGCTTAGGCGCACCTAGTCTTAACACCGGGGAGCTGTTTTTT.

The V gene is TRBV4-2, the J gene TRBJ2-3, with unresolved D. Germline assignment: CDR1 LGHNA and CDR2 YNFKEQ. The CDR3 length is 15 residues. V was shortened by 1 base and J by 0 bases, with 8 bases between the two germline ends. CDR3 sequence (DNA): TGTGCCAGCAGCCAAGTTCGTACTAGCACAGATACGCAGTATTTT. It codes for CASSQVRTSTDTQYF.

The V call is TRBV7-9, the J call TRBJ1-4; D is perhaps TRBD1 (5 bases). Trimming removed 2 bases from V and 3 bases from J, with 7 bases in between. The CDR3 is 14 residues long. CDR1 and CDR2 from the germline V gene are SEHNR and FQNEAQ (reference sequence). The CDR3 spells CASSLMGPNEKLFF. DNA of the CDR3: TGTGCCAGCAGCTTAATGGGGCCTAATGAAAAACTGTTTTTT.

The V call is TRBV7-2, the J call TRBJ2-7, with D hard to call. CDR3 length: 13 amino acids. CDR1 is SGHTA and CDR2 is FQGNSA in the germline V gene. Trimming took 4 bases from V and 2 from J, leaving 9 bases between them. CDR3 amino acids: CASSSARAYEQYF. The CDR3 bases are TGTGCCAGCAGCTCGGCAAGGGCCTACGAGCAGTACTTC.

This clonotype was seen repeatedly, ten times or more. The chain recombines TRBV7-2 with TRBJ1-2; maybe TRBD1 (5 bases). The ends were cut back, 0 bases at V and 4 bases at J, with 12 bases in the middle. Germline V gene lookup returns CDR1 SGHTA and CDR2 FQGNSA. The CDR3 spans 15 residues. CDR3 loop: CASSLARRQSYGYTF. CDR3 in DNA: TGTGCCAGCAGCTTAGCGCGGAGACAGTCCTATGGCTACACCTTC.

The chain joins TRBV7-9 to TRBJ1-1, with TRBD1 as a possible D gene (6 bases). Trimming left V 4 bases short and J 6 bases short, with 18 bases between. Germline V CDR1 and CDR2: SEHNR, FQNEAQ (reference sequence). The CDR3 is made up of 15 amino acids. In DNA, the CDR3 is TGTGCCAGCAGCTCCATTCGGGGGCCGGAGGCTGAAGCTTTCTTT. It specifies CASSSIRGPEAEAFF.

This clonotype was counted only a few times. The gene calls are TRBV6-2 or TRBV6-3 and TRBJ1-1, with D perhaps matching TRBD1 (6 bases). Germline CDR1 and CDR2: MNHEY and SVGEGT. V lost 8 bases to trimming and J lost 3 bases, with 16 bases between them. This CDR3 region has 14 residues. The DNA of the CDR3 is TGTGCCAGCCAAACAGGGTTTCCGGACACTGAAGCTTTCTTT. Translation gives CASQTGFPDTEAFF.

The V call is TRBV12-3 or TRBV12-4, the J call TRBJ1-1; 9 nucleotides align to TRBD1. Trimming cost V 6 bases and J 0 bases; bases outside gene matches: 11. The CDR3 length is 17 residues. Here the CDR3 reads CASSPLRQGGMNTEAFF. CDR3 nucleotide sequence: TGTGCCAGCAGCCCCCTCCGACAGGGGGGCATGAACACTGAAGCTTTCTTT.